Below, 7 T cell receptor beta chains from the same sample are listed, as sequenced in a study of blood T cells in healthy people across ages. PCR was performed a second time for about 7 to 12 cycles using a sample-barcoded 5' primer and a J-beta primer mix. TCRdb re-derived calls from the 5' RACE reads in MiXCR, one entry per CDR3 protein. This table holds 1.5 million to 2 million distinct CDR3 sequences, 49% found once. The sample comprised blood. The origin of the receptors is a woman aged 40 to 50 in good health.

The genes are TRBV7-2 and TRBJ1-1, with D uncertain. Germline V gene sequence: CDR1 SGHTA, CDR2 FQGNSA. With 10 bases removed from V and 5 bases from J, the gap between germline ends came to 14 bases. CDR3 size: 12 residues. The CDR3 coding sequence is TGTGCCACCTACTCGAGTCGAACTGAAGCTTTCTTT. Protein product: CATYSSRTEAFF.

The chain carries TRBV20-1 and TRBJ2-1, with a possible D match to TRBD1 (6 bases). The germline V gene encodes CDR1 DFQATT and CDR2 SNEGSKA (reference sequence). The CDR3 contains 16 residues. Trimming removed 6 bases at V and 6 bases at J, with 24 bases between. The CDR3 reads CSAIETGTFFGNEQFF. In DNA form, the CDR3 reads TGCAGTGCCATAGAGACCGGGACATTTTTCGGCAATGAGCAGTTCTTC.

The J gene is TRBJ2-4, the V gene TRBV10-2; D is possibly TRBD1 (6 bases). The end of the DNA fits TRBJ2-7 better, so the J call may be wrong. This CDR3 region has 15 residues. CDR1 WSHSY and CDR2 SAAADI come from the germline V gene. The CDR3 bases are TGCGCCAGCAGTGGAACCGGGACAAGAACCTACGAGCAGTACTTC. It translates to CASSGTGTRTYEQYF.

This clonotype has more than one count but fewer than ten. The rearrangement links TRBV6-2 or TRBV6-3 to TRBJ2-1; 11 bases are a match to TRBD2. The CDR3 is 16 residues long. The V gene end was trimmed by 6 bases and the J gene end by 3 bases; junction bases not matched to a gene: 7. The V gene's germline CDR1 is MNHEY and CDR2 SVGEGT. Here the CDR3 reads CASSPPLAGGYNEQFF. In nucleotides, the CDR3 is TGTGCCAGCAGCCCACCTCTAGCGGGGGGCTACAATGAGCAGTTCTTC.

The CDR3 sequence: CASRPPLLGDSSYEQYF. CDR3 sequence (DNA): TGTGCCAGCAGACCGCCATTGTTAGGGGACAGCTCCTACGAGCAGTACTTC. The V gene is TRBV6-6, the J gene TRBJ2-7; TRBD1 matches at 7 bases. The trim removed 6 bases at V and 0 bases at J, leaving 14 bases unmatched. The CDR3 sequence is 17 residues long. Per the germline V gene, CDR1 is MNHNY and CDR2 is SVGAGI (reference sequence).

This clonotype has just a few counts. This chain's CDR3 is CASSPHMNTEAFF. The CDR3 DNA follows: TGTGCCAGCAGCCCCCACATGAACACTGAAGCTTTCTTT. The chain uses TRBV14 and TRBJ1-1; D remains ambiguous. V was shortened by 4 bases and J by 0 bases, with 6 bases between the two germline ends. Germline V gene lookup returns CDR1 SGHDN and CDR2 FVKESK. The CDR3 consists of 13 residues. Based on the CDR3 plus reference TRBV14 and TRBJ1-1, the full variable domain is EAGVTQFPSHSVIEKGQTVTLRCDPISGHDNLYWYRRVMGKEIKFLLHFVKESKQDESGMPNNRFLAERTGGTYSTLKVQPAELEDSGVYFCASSPHMNTEAFFGQGTRLTVV.

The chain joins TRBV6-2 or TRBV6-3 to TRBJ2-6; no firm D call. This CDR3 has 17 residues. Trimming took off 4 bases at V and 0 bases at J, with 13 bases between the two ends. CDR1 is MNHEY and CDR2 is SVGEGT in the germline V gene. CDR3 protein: CASSSVSTRSGANVLTF. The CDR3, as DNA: TGTGCCAGCAGTTCAGTTTCCACGCGCTCTGGGGCCAACGTCCTGACTTTC.